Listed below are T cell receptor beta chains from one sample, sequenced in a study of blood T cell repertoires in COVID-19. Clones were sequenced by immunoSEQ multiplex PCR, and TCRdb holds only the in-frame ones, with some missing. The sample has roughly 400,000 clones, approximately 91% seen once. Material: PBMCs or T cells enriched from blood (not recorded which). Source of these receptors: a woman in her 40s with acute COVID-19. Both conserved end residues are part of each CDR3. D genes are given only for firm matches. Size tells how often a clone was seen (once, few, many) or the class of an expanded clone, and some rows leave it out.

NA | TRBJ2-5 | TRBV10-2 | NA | TGCGCCGCAAGCATTGACCTCGCGGGGGAGACCCAGTACTTC | CAASIDLAGETQYF
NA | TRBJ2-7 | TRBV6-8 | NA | TGTGCCAGCAGACCCCTAAGGCGGGCCCCCTACGAGCAGTACTTC | CASRPLRRAPYEQYF
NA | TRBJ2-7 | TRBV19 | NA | TGTGCCAGTAGTACTTTGGCCAGCTCCTACGAGCAGTACTTC | CASSTLASSYEQYF
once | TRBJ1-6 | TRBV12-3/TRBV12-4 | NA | TGTGCCAGCAGTTTTCTAGAGAATTCACCCCTCCACTTT | CASSFLENSPLHF
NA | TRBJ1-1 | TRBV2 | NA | TGTGCCAGCAGTGGGCAGCGAGCGGAGGCTTTCTTT | CASSGQRAEAFF
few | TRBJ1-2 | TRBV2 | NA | TGTGCCAGCAGTGAAGCCGAGGTTTCTGGCTACACCTTC | CASSEAEVSGYTF
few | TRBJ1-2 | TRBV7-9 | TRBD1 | TGTGCCAGCAGCCCCCCCCGGGACAGGGTGAACTATGGCTACACCTTC | CASSPPRDRVNYGYTF
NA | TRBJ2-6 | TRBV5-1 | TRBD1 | TGCGCCAGCAGCCCGGGACAGACGAGCTCTGGGGCCAACGTCCTGACTTTC | CASSPGQTSSGANVLTF
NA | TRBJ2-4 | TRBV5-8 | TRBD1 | TGTGCCAGCAGCTTGGAGCTAGGGGGCCTTCTGAAAAACATTCAGTACTTC | CASSLELGGLLKNIQYF
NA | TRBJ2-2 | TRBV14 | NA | TGTGCCAGCAGCCAAGCAGGGGCCGGGGAGCTGTTTTTT | CASSQAGAGELFF
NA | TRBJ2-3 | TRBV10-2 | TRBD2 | TGCGCCAGCAGGGGTAGCGGGGGGATCTCAGATACGCAGTATTTT | CASRGSGGISDTQYF
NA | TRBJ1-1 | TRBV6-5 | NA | TGTGCCAGCAGTTACAGGGGTAGGAACACTGAAGCTTTCTTT | CASSYRGRNTEAFF
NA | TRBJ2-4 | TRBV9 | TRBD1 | TGTGCCAGCACCCCAAAAGGGGGCCCCCGAAACATTCAGTACTTC | CASTPKGGPRNIQYF
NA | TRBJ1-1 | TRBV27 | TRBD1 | TGTGCCAGCGGACGGACAGGGCCGAGGAGTACTGAAGCTTTCTTT | CASGRTGPRSTEAFF
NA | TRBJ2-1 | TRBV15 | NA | TGTGCCACCAGCAGCCGGCGGGGCTCCTACAATGAGCAGTTCTTC | CATSSRRGSYNEQFF
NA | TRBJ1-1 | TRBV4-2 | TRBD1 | TGTGCCAGCAGCCACGTGGACAGGGACACTGAAGCTTTCTTT | CASSHVDRDTEAFF
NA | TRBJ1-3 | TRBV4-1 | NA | TGCGCCAGCAGCCAAGATCTGTACAGGAGAAACACCATATATTTT | CASSQDLYRRNTIYF
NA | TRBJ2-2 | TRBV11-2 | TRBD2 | TGTGCCAGCAGCTTAGTTGCTAGCGGGGGCACGAACACCGGGGAGCTGTTTTTT | CASSLVASGGTNTGELFF
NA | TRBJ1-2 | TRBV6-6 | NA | TGTGCCAGCAGTTACGGATCGGGGGGTCCCTATGGCTACACCTTC | CASSYGSGGPYGYTF
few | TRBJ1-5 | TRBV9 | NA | TGTGCCAGCAGCGTAGAGCCGGTTAATCAGCCCCAGCATTTT | CASSVEPVNQPQHF
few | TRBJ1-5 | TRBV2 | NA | TGTGCCAGCAGTGACCTGAATCAGCCCCAGCATTTT | CASSDLNQPQHF
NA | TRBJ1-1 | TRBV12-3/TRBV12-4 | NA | TGTGCCAGCAGTTTGGGACAGAACACTGAAGCTTTCTTT | CASSLGQNTEAFF
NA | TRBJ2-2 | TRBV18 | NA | TGTGCCAGCTCACAGCTGACAGGGAACACCGGGGAGCTGTTTTTT | CASSQLTGNTGELFF
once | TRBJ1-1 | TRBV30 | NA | TGTGCCTGGAGTGTACAAGTGAACACTGAAGCTTTCTTT | CAWSVQVNTEAFF
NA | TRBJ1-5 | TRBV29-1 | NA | TGCAGCGCTCGGGGTCAGCCCCAGCATTTT | CSARGQPQHF
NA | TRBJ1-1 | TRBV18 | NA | TGTGCCAGCTCACCGATTCAACGGGGGAACACTGAAGCTTTCTTT | CASSPIQRGNTEAFF
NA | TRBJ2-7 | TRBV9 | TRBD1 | TGTGCCAGCAGCCTCGGGACAGCCTACGAGCAGTACTTC | CASSLGTAYEQYF
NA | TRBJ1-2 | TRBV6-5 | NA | TGTGCCAGCAGACCATCTTCCTCGGGGGGCTACACCTTC | CASRPSSSGGYTF
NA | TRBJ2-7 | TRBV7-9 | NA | TGTGCCAGCAGCTTAGCAGGACTCTACGAGCAGTACTTC | CASSLAGLYEQYF
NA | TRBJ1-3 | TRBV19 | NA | TGTGCCAGTATTGACAGATATCTGGGAAACACCATATATTTT | CASIDRYLGNTIYF
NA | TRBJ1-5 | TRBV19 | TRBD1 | TGTGCCAGTAGTAGGACGGGACAGGGGAATCAGCCCCAGCATTTT | CASSRTGQGNQPQHF
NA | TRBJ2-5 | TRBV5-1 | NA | TGCGCCAGCAGCTTGGAAGGCAGGGAAGAGACCCAGTACTTC | CASSLEGREETQYF
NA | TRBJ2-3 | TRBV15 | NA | TGTGCCACCAGCCACGGGACAGATACGCAGTATTTT | CATSHGTDTQYF
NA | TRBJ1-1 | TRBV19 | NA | TGTGCCAGTACCCAGGGGCTCGGGGTGAACACTGAAGCTTTCTTT | CASTQGLGVNTEAFF
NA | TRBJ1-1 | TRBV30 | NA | TGTGCCTGGAGCGCCGGTATGAACACTGAAGCTTTCTTT | CAWSAGMNTEAFF
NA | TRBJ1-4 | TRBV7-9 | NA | TGTGCCAGCAGCTTAAGCGGGGGTGGCCCTCCGGGTGAAAAACTGTTTTTT | CASSLSGGGPPGEKLFF
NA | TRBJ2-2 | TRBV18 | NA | TGTGCCAGCTCCGCAACTTTCACCGGGGAGCTGTTTTTT | CASSATFTGELFF